This TCR beta chain was identified during a study of identical twins (TCRdb year 2016). General notes on the study: To test whether fetal clonotypes persist, this study deep-sequenced TCR alpha and beta repertoires from monozygotic twins, from unrelated adults of various ages, and from cord blood. Replicate twin experiments were performed at different times using different library preparation protocols to rule out contamination. Study-wide findings and limitations: In beta out-of-frame sequences, excess twin sharing was weaker, because having fewer shared sequences lowered the signal-to-noise ratio. Compared with coincidental sharing between unrelated individuals, out-of-frame TCR alpha sequences shared between twins had an excess of sequences with low generation probability. Abundant cord blood beta clonotypes carried fewer insertions; young adult naive repertoires showed a weaker similar trend, while memory repertoires showed none. Recombination models systematically underestimated out-of-frame TCR alpha sharing in monozygotic twins but agreed with sharing between unrelated individuals. Invariant T cells such as MAIT and iNKT could partly confound zero-insertion analyses, though diverse VJ usage argued against this for most clonotypes. Because the same donors could not be followed over many years, the conclusions relied on cross-sectional statistical analysis.

This clonotype was seen many times. Its target antigen remains unknown. Per-nucleotide qualities are absent, and no much larger clonotype sits a single base away. Library generation was performed with 5' RACE. Sequencing used an Illumina HiSeq 2000. A universal primer binding site was added through template switching, and the final cDNA carried a unique molecular identifier so that TCR cDNA molecules could be counted accurately. First-strand cDNA for TCR alpha and beta chains was synthesized from specific primers in the conserved constant-segment region. To control for contamination, every cDNA library carried two barcodes: a SMART-Mk sample barcode plus Illumina barcodes. TruSeq adapter sequences and Illumina sample barcodes were added in two successive PCR steps. TCR alpha and beta cDNA libraries were sequenced on the Illumina HiSeq platform with custom primers. The study's own analysis went as follows. MiGEC processed the raw reads to extract unique molecular identifiers, while MiXCR was used to determine the CDR3 positions. Recombination models were inferred per individual with the repgenHMM and IGoR tools using an EM algorithm. Shared clonotypes were analyzed with the tcR package in R, and sharing was normalized by the product of cloneset sizes. To study raw recombination free of thymic and clonal selection effects, out-of-frame nonproductive sequences were analyzed. TCRdb trimmed public reads at Q25 via fastp, called clones via MiXCR and kept in-frame beta chains. CDR3 protein duplicates are merged, each entry listing the most common genes and DNA. These V and J calls originate from TCRdb's pipeline instead of the authors' own analysis. This sample has around 510,000 distinct CDR3 sequences in its table, and about 13% of those were observed once. Approximately 0.98% of the sample belongs to the ten largest clones.

Every donor in the study was a healthy Caucasian. Three pairs of female monozygotic twins, all aged about 18 to 30 years, made up the twin cohort. CD4+ and CD8+ T cell populations were isolated with positive isolation kits from Invitrogen. The CDR3 measures 14 amino acids from cysteine to phenylalanine. Here the CDR3 DNA is all that survives: 42 bases in frame from base 1. The germline V gene (reference sequence) supplies CDR1 DFQATT and CDR2 SNEGSKA. Compared with germline, V lacks 5 bases and J lacks 2 bases; bases without a gene match: 5. These data also featured in a second study, about yellow fever vaccine responses in identical twins. Looking at the second paper: The T cell response to vaccination in identical twins was reported by the authors to appear partly convergent and partly personalized. In identical twins, the study followed T cell clones that responded to the vaccine with precision.

The clonotype comes from a woman between 18 and 30 years old in good health. Sequencing was done on a sample of CD4+ T cells sorted from blood. Recombination connected TRBV20-1 to TRBJ1-5; TRBD1 agrees with 8 junctional bases. The DNA is as follows: TGCAGTGCTGCCACAGGGGGTGGCAATCAGCCCCAGCATTTT. This gives the protein CSAATGGGNQPQHF.